This section outlines one TCR beta chain sequence together with its context. Its matching antigen is unknown. Assay: immunoSEQ multiplex PCR; the TCRdb copy retains only in-frame clones and omits some. This sample has 45,000 to 55,000 clones, with roughly 90% found just once. The data were obtained in a study of T cells in localized non-small cell lung cancer. There are 15 residues in the CDR3. The germline V gene has CDR1 LNHDA and CDR2 SQIVND (reference sequence). Between the trimmed V and J ends, which lost 8 bases and 7 bases, there was a span of 21 bases. Study-wide findings and caveats: Higher T cell density in the blood was associated with longer overall survival, whereas higher adjacent-lung clonality associated with shorter survival. Adjacent uninvolved lung had the highest clonality, suggesting focused antigen responses.

This specimen consisted of peripheral blood, obtained before any cancer treatment. The sequence was obtained from a male donor older than 55 with stage III squamous cell lung carcinoma. The chain has TRBV19 and TRBJ2-1; possibly TRBD2 for D (5 bases). CDR3 sequence reads: CASETNGGSQNEQFF. CDR3 bases: TGTGCCAGTGAGACCAACGGAGGTAGCCAGAATGAGCAGTTCTTC.